Listed below are T cell receptor beta chains from one sample, sequenced in a study of T cells in Graves' hyperthyroidism and ophthalmopathy. TCRdb reanalysed the multiplex PCR reads using MiXCR and keeps one entry per CDR3 protein. There are approximately 95,000 distinct CDR3 sequences in the sample; roughly 39% occur only once, and roughly 10% lies in the top ten. Sequenced material: peripheral blood or thyroid tissue (not recorded which). Every receptor here comes from a woman aged 25 to 39 with Graves' hyperthyroidism. Both conserved end residues are part of each CDR3. A D gene is named only where the DNA matches it firmly. Size values are once, few and many counts, or a class for expanded clones, and some rows have none.

.	.	TRBV2	TRBJ2-1	TGTGCCAGCAGTGTATTGGACAATGAGCAGTTCTTC	CASSVLDNEQFF
.	TRBD1	TRBV7-9	TRBJ1-1	TGTGCCAGCAGCCTCGGGACAGGGGAAGCTTTCTTT	CASSLGTGEAFF
.	.	TRBV30	TRBJ1-1	TGTGCCTGGAGTGCGATGGGGAACACTGAAGCTTTCTTT	CAWSAMGNTEAFF
many	.	TRBV6-5	TRBJ2-3	TGTGCCAGCAGTACCTGGGGGTCAACTAGCACAGATACGCAGTATTTT	CASSTWGSTSTDTQYF
many	.	TRBV5-6	TRBJ1-3	TGTGCCAGCAGCTTGTACAGTCACTCTGGAAACACCATATATTTT	CASSLYSHSGNTIYF
medium-sized	TRBD2	TRBV11-2	TRBJ2-5	TGTGCCAGCAGCCCGGGCTTCACCTTAGCGGGACAAGAGACCCAGTACTTC	CASSPGFTLAGQETQYF
.	TRBD2	TRBV28	TRBJ2-3	TGTGCCAGCAGTCTCGGGACTAGCGGGAGGGATACGCAGTATTTT	CASSLGTSGRDTQYF
.	TRBD1	TRBV7-3	TRBJ1-2	TGTGCCAGCAGCCTAAGACAGGGGGCCAGCTACACCTTC	CASSLRQGASYTF
many	.	TRBV2	TRBJ1-5	TGTGCCAGCAGTGAAAACCGGGGGTGGAATCAGCCCCAGCATTTT	CASSENRGWNQPQHF
once	.	TRBV9	TRBJ1-6	TGTGCCAGCAGCGTCCAAGGTATTTCACCCCTCCACTTT	CASSVQGISPLHF
.	TRBD2	TRBV14	TRBJ2-7	TGTGCCAGCAGCCAAGTGTGGCAGCGGGACTTCAACTACGAGCAGTACTTC	CASSQVWQRDFNYEQYF
once	TRBD2	TRBV12-3/TRBV12-4	TRBJ2-2	TGTGCCAGCAGTTTTTTTAGGACTAGCGGGAGGGTTACCGGGGAGCTGTTTTTT	CASSFFRTSGRVTGELFF
many	.	TRBV5-1	TRBJ1-5	TGCGCCAGCAGCTTGGTCGGGGGGGATCAGCCCCAGCATTTT	CASSLVGGDQPQHF
many	.	TRBV7-9	TRBJ1-6	TGTGCCAGCAACCTCCGGGGGAATTCACCCCTCCACTTT	CASNLRGNSPLHF
many	.	TRBV7-3	TRBJ2-3	TGTGCCAGCAGCCAATCGACTAGTCCAGATACGCAGTATTTT	CASSQSTSPDTQYF
.	.	TRBV11-1	TRBJ2-1	TGTGCCAGCACCAAAAGCAGGAATGAGCAGTTCTTC	CASTKSRNEQFF
.	.	TRBV7-3	TRBJ1-4	.	CASSHPGTPGKNCFF
many	.	TRBV2	TRBJ2-7	TGTGCCAGCAGTAGGGGCCACTTGGAGCAGTACTTC	CASSRGHLEQYF
many	TRBD1	TRBV3-1	TRBJ2-5	TGTGCCAGCAGCCCGGGACAGCAAGAGACCCAGTACTTC	CASSPGQQETQYF
many	.	TRBV9	TRBJ2-2	TGTGCCAGCAGCCCCGGGACGTTCGCGAACACCGGGGAGCTGTTTTTT	CASSPGTFANTGELFF
many	.	TRBV7-8	TRBJ2-5	TGTGCCAGCAGCGAGAACCGGGGCCTGGAGACCCAGTACTTC	CASSENRGLETQYF
many	.	TRBV7-9	TRBJ2-5	TGTGCCAGCAGCTTATCGGGGACCCAAGAGACCCAGTACTTC	CASSLSGTQETQYF
once	TRBD1	TRBV20-1	TRBJ1-6	TGCAGTGCTCTGAAGGCAGGGGGTTCACCCCTCCACTTT	CSALKAGGSPLHF
many	.	TRBV28	TRBJ1-4	TGTGCCAGCAGTACCGGGACACTGAATGAAAAACTGTTTTTT	CASSTGTLNEKLFF
many	.	TRBV6-5	TRBJ1-1	TGTGCCAGCAGAAAGTTGGGGGGCACTGAAGCTTTCTTT	CASRKLGGTEAFF
many	.	TRBV15	TRBJ2-3	TGTGCCACCAGCGGACTCCGGAGGACAGATACGCAGTATTTT	CATSGLRRTDTQYF
.	TRBD1	TRBV20-1	TRBJ2-7	TGCAGTGCTAGTCCCGGGACAGGCCTGGACGAGCAGTACTTC	CSASPGTGLDEQYF
.	TRBD1	TRBV12-3/TRBV12-4	TRBJ1-1	TGTGCCAGCAGTTTAACAGGGGGCTGGAACACTGAAGCTTTCTTT	CASSLTGGWNTEAFF
.	TRBD2	TRBV24-1	TRBJ2-5	TGTGCCACCAGTGAAGGGGGACTAGCGGGAGAAGAGACCCAGTACTTC	CATSEGGLAGEETQYF
.	TRBD2	TRBV7-9	TRBJ2-7	TGTGCCAGCAGCTTCCTAGCGGGAGGGTCCGAGCAGTACTTC	CASSFLAGGSEQYF
.	.	TRBV20-1	TRBJ2-5	TGCAGTGCCACAGGACAGTTCTTT	CSATGQFF
many	TRBD1	TRBV10-2	TRBJ1-5	TGCGCCAGCAGTGGGACAGGGTGGCAGCCCCAGCATTTT	CASSGTGWQPQHF
.	.	TRBV7-9	TRBJ2-5	TGTGCCAGCAGCTTAGACGGCTGGGGAGAGACCCAGTACTTC	CASSLDGWGETQYF
.	.	TRBV7-2	TRBJ1-5	TGTGCCAGCAGCTTAGTTGGAGCAGGGGGCAATCAGCCCCAGCATTTT	CASSLVGAGGNQPQHF
.	.	TRBV29-1	TRBJ1-1	TGCAGCATAGTAGAGGATGAAGCTTTCTTT	CSIVEDEAFF
many	TRBD1	TRBV28	TRBJ1-4	TGTGCCAGCTTTTCGACCGGGACAGGGAATGAAAAACTGTTTTTT	CASFSTGTGNEKLFF
.	.	TRBV7-9	TRBJ1-6	TGTGCCAGCAGCTCCGTTTCCCATATTCCACCCCCCCACTTT	CASSSVSHIPPPHF
.	.	TRBV10-3	TRBJ2-5	TGTGCCAGCAGTTTCCATGGGGGAGGAGAGACCCAGTACTTC	CASSFHGGGETQYF
.	.	TRBV9	TRBJ1-4	TGTGCCAGCAGCATAGGGCCGGCTAATGAAAAACTGTTTTTT	CASSIGPANEKLFF
.	TRBD2	TRBV7-9	TRBJ2-5	TGTGCCAGCAGCAGACTAGCGGGAAAAGAGACCCAGTACTTC	CASSRLAGKETQYF
many	TRBD1	TRBV20-1	TRBJ1-5	TGCAGTGCTAGAAGGCGGTGGGACAGCCGTAATCAGCCCCAGCATTTT	CSARRRWDSRNQPQHF
.	.	TRBV6-6	TRBJ1-2	TGTGCCAGCAGTCCCCGGACGGTTTATGGCTACACCTTC	CASSPRTVYGYTF